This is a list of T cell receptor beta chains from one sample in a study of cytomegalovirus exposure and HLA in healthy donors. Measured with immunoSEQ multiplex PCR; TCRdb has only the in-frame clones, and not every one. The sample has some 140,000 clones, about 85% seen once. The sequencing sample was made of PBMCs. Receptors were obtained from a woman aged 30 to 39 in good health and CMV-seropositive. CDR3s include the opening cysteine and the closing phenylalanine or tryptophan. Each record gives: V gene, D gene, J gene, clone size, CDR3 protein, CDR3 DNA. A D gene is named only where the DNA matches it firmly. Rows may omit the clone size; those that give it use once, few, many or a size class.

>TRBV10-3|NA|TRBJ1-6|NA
CAISGEDRNNSPLHF
TGTGCCATCAGTGGAGAGGACAGAAATAATTCACCCCTCCACTTT
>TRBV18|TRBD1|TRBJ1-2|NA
CASSPRQGAGRYTF
TGTGCCAGCTCACCACGGCAGGGGGCCGGGCGCTACACCTTC
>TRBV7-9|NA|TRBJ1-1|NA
CASSLMSAEAFF
TGTGCCAGCAGCCTAATGTCCGCTGAAGCTTTCTTT
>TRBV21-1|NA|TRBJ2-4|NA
CASSKDRDTCQKNIQYF
TGTGCCAGCAGCAAGGATCGGGACACCTGCCAAAAAAACATTCAGTACTTC
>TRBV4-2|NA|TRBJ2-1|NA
CASSQEVASYNEQFF
TGTGCCAGCAGCCAAGAGGTGGCCTCCTACAATGAGCAGTTCTTC
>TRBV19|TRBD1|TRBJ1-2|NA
CASSMSVGTGRYGYTF
TGTGCCAGTAGTATGTCGGTCGGGACAGGCCGCTATGGCTACACCTTC
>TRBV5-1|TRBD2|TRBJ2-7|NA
CASSLGGTTIYEQYF
TGCGCCAGCAGCTTGGGCGGGACTACGATCTACGAGCAGTACTTC
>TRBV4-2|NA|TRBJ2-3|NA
CASSLESGSTDTQYF
TGTGCCAGCAGCCTCGAAAGCGGGAGCACAGATACGCAGTATTTT
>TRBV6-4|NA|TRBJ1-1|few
CASSFQGGDTEAFF
TGTGCCAGCAGCTTTCAAGGAGGCGACACTGAAGCTTTCTTT
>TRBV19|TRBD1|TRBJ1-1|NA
CASSFLPGGSEAFF
TGTGCCAGTAGTTTCCTGCCAGGGGGCTCTGAAGCTTTCTTT
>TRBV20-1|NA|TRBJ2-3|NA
CSAGATDTQYF
TGCAGTGCAGGGGCCACAGATACGCAGTATTTT
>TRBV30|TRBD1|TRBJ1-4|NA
CAWSLMDRANEKLFF
TGTGCCTGGAGTCTGATGGACAGGGCGAATGAAAAACTGTTTTTT
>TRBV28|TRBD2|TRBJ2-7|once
CASSSGTSGKSPYEQYF
TGTGCCAGCAGTTCCGGGACTAGCGGGAAGTCCCCCTACGAGCAGTACTTC
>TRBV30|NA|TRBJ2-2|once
CAWYRRWDGELFF
TGTGCCTGGTATAGGAGGTGGGACGGGGAGCTGTTTTTT
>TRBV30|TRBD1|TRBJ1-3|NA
CAWSVRTGASGNTIYF
TGTGCCTGGAGTGTTCGTACAGGGGCCTCTGGAAACACCATATATTTT
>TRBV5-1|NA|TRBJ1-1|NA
CASTEGAMNTEAFF
TGCGCCAGCACTGAGGGCGCTATGAACACTGAAGCTTTCTTT
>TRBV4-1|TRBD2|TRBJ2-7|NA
CASSQVHPTQREGHEQYF
TGCGCCAGCAGCCAAGTTCACCCCACCCAGCGGGAGGGCCACGAGCAGTACTTC
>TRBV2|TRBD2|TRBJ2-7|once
CASRRGEGSEQYF
TGTGCCAGCAGGCGGGGGGAGGGAAGCGAGCAGTACTTC
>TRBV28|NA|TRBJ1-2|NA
CASSFQPGAVGYTF
TGTGCCAGCAGTTTCCAACCGGGAGCAGTCGGCTACACCTTC
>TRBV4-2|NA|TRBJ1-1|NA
CASSPSGWGGRTEAFF
TGTGCCAGCAGCCCGAGCGGGTGGGGGGGCAGGACTGAAGCTTTCTTT
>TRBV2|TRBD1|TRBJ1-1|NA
CASRGGQGRSTEAFF
TGTGCCAGCAGGGGCGGACAGGGACGGTCCACTGAAGCTTTCTTT
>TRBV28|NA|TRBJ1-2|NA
CASSLGHYGYTF
TGTGCCAGCAGTTTAGGGCACTATGGCTACACCTTC
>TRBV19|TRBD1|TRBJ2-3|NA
CASSMGQFTDTQYF
TGTGCCAGTAGTATGGGACAGTTCACAGATACGCAGTATTTT
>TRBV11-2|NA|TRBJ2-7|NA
CASSLDWQGYEQYF
TGTGCCAGCAGCTTAGATTGGCAGGGCTACGAGCAGTACTTC
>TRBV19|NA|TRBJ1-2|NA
CASNRRGRGYTF
TGTGCCAGTAATAGGAGGGGTCGAGGCTACACCTTC
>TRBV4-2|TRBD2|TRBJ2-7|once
CASSQAVLAEVYEQYF
TGTGCCAGCAGCCAAGCGGTCCTAGCGGAGGTCTACGAGCAGTACTTC
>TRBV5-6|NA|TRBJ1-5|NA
CASSLGSGISNQPQHF
TGTGCCAGCAGCTTGGGGTCAGGGATTAGCAATCAGCCCCAGCATTTT
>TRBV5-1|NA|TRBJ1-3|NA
CASSPMTGGNTIYF
TGCGCCAGCAGTCCCATGACAGGAGGAAACACCATATATTTT
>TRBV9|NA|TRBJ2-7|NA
CASSVGASYEQYF
TGTGCCAGCAGCGTAGGGGCCTCCTACGAGCAGTACTTC
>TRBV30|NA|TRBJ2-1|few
CAWTLESSYNEQFF
TGTGCCTGGACCCTCGAGAGCTCCTACAATGAGCAGTTCTTC
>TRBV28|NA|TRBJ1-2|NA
CASSLRVNYGYTF
TGTGCCAGCAGTTTACGGGTTAACTATGGCTACACCTTC
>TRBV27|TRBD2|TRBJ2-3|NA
CASTPFPPGLAGLDTQYF
TGTGCCAGCACCCCTTTCCCACCGGGACTAGCGGGGTTGGATACGCAGTATTTT
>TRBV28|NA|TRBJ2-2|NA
CASRSKNTGELFF
TGTGCCAGCAGGTCAAAGAACACCGGGGAGCTGTTTTTT
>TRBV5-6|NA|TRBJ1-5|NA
CASSLLRGGGGNQPQHF
TGTGCCAGCAGCTTGTTACGGGGCGGGGGCGGCAATCAGCCCCAGCATTTT
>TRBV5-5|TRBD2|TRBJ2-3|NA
CASSFGGGTDTQYF
TGTGCCAGCAGCTTCGGGGGGGGCACAGATACGCAGTATTTT